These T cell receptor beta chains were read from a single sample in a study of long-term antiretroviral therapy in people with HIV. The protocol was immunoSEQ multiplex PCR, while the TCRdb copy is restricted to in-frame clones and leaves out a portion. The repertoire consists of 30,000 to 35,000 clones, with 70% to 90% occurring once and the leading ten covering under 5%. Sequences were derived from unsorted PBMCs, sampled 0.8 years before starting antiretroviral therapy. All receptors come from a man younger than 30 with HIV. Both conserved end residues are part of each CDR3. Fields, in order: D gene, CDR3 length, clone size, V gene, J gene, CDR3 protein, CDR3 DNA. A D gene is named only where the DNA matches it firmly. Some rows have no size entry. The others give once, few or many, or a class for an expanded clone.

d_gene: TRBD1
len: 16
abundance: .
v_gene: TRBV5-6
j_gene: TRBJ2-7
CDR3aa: CASSSRGQVGTYEQYF
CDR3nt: TGTGCCAGCAGCTCTAGGGGGCAGGTCGGTACCTACGAGCAGTACTTC

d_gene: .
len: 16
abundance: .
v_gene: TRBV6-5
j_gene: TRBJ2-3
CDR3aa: CASSYTGQFSTDTQYF
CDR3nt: TGTGCCAGCAGTTACACAGGACAGTTTAGCACAGATACGCAGTATTTT

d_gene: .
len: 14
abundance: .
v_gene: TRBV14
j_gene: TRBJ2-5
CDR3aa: CASSQERGLETQYF
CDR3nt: TGTGCCAGCAGCCAAGAAAGGGGTTTGGAGACCCAGTACTTC

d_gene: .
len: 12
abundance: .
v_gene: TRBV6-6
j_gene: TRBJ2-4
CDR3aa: CASSQGPSIQYF
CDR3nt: TGTGCCAGCAGTCAGGGACCCAGCATTCAGTACTTC

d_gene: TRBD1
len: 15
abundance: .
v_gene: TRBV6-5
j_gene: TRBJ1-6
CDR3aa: CASTRGGTVYSPLHF
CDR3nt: TGTGCCAGCACCCGAGGTGGGACAGTCTATTCACCCCTCCACTTT

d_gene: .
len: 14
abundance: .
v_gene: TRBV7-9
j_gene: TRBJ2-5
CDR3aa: CASSPSEGVETQYF
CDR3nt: TGTGCCAGCAGCCCCTCAGAAGGGGTTGAGACCCAGTACTTC

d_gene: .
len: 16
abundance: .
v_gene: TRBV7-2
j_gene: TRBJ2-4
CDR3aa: CASSLGARITENIQYF
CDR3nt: TGTGCCAGCAGCCTCGGCGCAAGGATTACGGAAAACATTCAGTACTTC

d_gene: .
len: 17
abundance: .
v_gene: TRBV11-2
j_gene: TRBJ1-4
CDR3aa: CASSLVLLRNRNEKLFF
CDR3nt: TGTGCCAGCAGCTTAGTACTCCTAAGGAACCGTAATGAAAAACTGTTTTTT

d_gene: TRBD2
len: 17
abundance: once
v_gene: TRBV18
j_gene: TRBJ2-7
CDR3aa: CASSNLGTSGTSYEQYF
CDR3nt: TGTGCCAGCTCCAATCTCGGGACTAGCGGGACCTCCTACGAGCAGTACTTC

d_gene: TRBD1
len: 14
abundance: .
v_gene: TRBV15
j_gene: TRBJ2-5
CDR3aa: CATSSDRGQETQYF
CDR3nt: TGTGCCACCAGCAGTGACAGGGGACAAGAGACCCAGTACTTC

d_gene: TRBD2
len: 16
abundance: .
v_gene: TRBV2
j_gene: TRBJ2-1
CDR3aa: CASSEVGGRAYNEQFF
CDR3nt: TGTGCCAGCAGTGAAGTTGGCGGGAGGGCCTACAATGAGCAGTTCTTC

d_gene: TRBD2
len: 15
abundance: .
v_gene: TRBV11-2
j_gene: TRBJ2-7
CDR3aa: CASSLSGLAGLEQYF
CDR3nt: TGTGCCAGCAGTCTTTCTGGACTAGCGGGGCTCGAGCAGTACTTC

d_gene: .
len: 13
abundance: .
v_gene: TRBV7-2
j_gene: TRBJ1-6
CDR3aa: CASSLVGISPLHF
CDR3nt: TGTGCCAGCAGCTTAGTAGGGATCTCACCCCTCCACTTT

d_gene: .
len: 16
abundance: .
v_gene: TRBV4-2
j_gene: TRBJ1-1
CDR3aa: CASSQPNSPGDTEAFF
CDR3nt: TGTGCCAGCAGCCAACCCAATTCCCCTGGGGACACTGAAGCTTTCTTT

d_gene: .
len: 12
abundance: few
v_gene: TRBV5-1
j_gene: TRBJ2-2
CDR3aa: CASSIIAGELFF
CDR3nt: TGCGCCAGCAGTATTATAGCCGGGGAGCTGTTTTTT

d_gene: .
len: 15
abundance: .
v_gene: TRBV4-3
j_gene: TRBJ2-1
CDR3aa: CASSQWSPGVRKQFF
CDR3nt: TGCGCCAGCAGCCAATGGTCCCCCGGGGTTAGGAAGCAGTTCTTC

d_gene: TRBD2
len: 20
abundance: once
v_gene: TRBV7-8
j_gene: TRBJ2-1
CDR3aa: CASSLGVGPREGREGDEQFF
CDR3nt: TGTGCCAGCAGCTTAGGGGTGGGACCGAGAGAAGGGCGGGAGGGGGATGAGCAGTTCTTC

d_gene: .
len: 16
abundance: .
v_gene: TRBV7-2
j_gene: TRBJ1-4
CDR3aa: CASSLAGRYLNEKLFF
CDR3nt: TGTGCCAGCAGCTTAGCCGGCCGATACCTAAATGAAAAACTGTTTTTT

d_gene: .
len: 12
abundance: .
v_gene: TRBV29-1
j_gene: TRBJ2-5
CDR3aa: CSVEDRGMTQYF
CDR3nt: TGCAGCGTTGAAGATCGGGGAATGACCCAGTACTTC

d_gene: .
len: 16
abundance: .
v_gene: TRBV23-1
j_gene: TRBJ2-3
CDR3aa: CASSPRQACPLGTQYF
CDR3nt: TGCGCCAGCAGTCCTCGACAGGCCTGCCCGTTAGGTACGCAGTATTTT

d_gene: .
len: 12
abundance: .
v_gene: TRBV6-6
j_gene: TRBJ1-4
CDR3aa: CASSYGRGWLFF
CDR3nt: TGTGCCAGCAGTTACGGACGCGGATGGCTGTTTTTT

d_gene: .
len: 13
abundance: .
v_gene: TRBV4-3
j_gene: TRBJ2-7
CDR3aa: CASSQVGGYEQYF
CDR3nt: TGCGCCAGCAGCCAAGTCGGGGGCTACGAGCAGTACTTC

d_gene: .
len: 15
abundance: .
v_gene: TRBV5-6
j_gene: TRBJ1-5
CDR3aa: CASSSGGAGNQPQHF
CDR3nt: TGTGCCAGCAGCTCCGGGGGGGCGGGCAATCAGCCCCAGCATTTT

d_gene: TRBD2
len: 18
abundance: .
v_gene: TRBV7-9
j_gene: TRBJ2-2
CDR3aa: CASSSSRLAGVDTGELFF
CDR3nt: TGTGCCAGCAGCAGCTCGAGACTAGCGGGTGTAGATACCGGGGAGCTGTTTTTT

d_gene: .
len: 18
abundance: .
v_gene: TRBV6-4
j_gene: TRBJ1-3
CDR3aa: CASSARDGMSRDGNTIYF
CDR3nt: TGTGCCAGCAGCGCCCGGGACGGGATGTCCCGAGATGGAAACACCATATATTTT

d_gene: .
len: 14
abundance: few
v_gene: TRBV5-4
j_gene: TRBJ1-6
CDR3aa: CASSRTAGVSPLHF
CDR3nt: TGTGCCAGCAGTCGGACCGCCGGGGTTTCACCCCTCCACTTT

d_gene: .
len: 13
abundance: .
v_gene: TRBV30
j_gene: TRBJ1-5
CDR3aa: CAWSPRPDQPQHF
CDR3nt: TGTGCCTGGAGTCCAAGACCCGATCAGCCCCAGCATTTT

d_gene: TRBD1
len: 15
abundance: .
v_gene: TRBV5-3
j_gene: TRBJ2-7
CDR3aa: CARSKGQGIPYEQYF
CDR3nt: TGTGCCAGAAGCAAGGGACAGGGGATCCCATACGAGCAGTACTTC

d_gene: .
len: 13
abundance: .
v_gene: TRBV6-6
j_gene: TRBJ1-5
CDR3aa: CASVRSGNQPQHF
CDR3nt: TGTGCCAGCGTGAGGTCGGGCAATCAGCCCCAGCATTTT

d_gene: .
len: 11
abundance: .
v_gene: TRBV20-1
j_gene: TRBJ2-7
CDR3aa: CSARDEVGQYF
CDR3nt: TGCAGTGCTAGAGATGAGGTTGGGCAGTACTTC

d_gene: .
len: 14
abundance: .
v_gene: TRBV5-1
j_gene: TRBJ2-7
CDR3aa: CASSLVGDGPEQYF
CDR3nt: TGCGCCAGCAGCTTGGTAGGTGACGGACCCGAGCAGTACTTC

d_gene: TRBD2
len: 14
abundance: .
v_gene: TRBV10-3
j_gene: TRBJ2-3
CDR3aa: CAISTGRSGDTQYF
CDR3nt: TGTGCCATCAGTACCGGGAGGAGTGGAGATACGCAGTATTTT

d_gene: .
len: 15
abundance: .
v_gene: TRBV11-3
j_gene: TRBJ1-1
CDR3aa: CASSGRDNLYYEAFF
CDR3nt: TGTGCCAGCAGCGGCCGGGATAACCTGTACTATGAAGCTTTCTTT

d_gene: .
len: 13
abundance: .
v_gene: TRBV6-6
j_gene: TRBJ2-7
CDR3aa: CASSRDRGYEQYF
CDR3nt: TGTGCCAGCAGCCGCGACAGAGGCTACGAGCAGTACTTC

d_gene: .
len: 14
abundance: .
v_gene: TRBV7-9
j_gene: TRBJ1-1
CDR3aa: CASSLLGENTEAFF
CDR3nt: TGTGCCAGCAGCTTACTCGGAGAGAACACTGAAGCTTTCTTT

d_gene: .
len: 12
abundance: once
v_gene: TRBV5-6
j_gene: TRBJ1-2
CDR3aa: CASSPGRGGYTF
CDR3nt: TGTGCCAGCAGCCCCGGTCGGGGTGGCTACACCTTC

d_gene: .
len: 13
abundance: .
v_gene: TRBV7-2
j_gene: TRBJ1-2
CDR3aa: CASSLEGHRSYTF
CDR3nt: TGTGCCAGCAGCTTAGAGGGCCACCGGAGCTACACCTTC

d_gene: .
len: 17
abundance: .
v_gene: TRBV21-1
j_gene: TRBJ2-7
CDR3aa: CASSKALSRPRTYEQYF
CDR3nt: TGTGCCAGCAGCAAAGCGCTTTCCAGGCCCAGAACCTACGAGCAGTACTTC

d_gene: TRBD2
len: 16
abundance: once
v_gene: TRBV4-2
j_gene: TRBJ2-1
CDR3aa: CASSRARAGALNEQFF
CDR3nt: TGTGCCAGCAGCCGGGCCCGAGCGGGGGCCCTCAATGAGCAGTTCTTC

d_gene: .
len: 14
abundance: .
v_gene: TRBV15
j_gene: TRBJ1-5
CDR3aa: CATTVGTRDQPQHF
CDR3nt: TGTGCCACCACAGTCGGGACACGGGATCAGCCCCAGCATTTT

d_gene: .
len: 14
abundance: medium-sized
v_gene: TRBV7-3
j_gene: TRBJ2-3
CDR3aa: CASSLTGFADTQYF
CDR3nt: TGTGCCAGCAGCTTAACAGGGTTCGCAGATACGCAGTATTTT

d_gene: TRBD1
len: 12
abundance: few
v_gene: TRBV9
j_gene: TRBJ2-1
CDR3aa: CASSVGQGKQFF
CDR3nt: TGTGCCAGCAGCGTTGGACAGGGCAAGCAGTTCTTC

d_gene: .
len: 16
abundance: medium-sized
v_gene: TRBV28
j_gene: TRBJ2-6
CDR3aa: CASSSPRGSGANVLTF
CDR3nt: TGTGCCAGCAGTTCGCCTCGGGGCTCTGGGGCCAACGTCCTGACTTTC

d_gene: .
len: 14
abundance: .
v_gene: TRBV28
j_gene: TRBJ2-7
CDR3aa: CASSRIGVLYEQYF
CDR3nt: TGTGCCAGCAGCCGTATTGGAGTGCTCTACGAGCAGTACTTC

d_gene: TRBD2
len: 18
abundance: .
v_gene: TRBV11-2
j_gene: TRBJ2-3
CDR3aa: CASSLRLAGGPRTDTQYF
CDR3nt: TGTGCCAGCAGCTTAAGACTAGCGGGAGGGCCAAGGACAGATACGCAGTATTTT

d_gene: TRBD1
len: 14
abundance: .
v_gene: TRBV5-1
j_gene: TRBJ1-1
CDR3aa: CASSMTGESTEAFF
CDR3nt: TGCGCCAGCAGCATGACAGGGGAGTCCACTGAAGCTTTCTTT

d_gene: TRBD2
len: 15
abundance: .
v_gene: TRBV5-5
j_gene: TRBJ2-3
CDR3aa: CASSRDYPSTDTQYF
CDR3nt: TGTGCCAGCAGTAGGGACTACCCTAGCACAGATACGCAGTATTTT

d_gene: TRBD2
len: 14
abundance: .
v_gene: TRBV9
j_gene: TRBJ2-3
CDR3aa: CASSGLVAADTQYF
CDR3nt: TGTGCCAGCTCAGGACTAGTAGCAGCAGATACGCAGTATTTT

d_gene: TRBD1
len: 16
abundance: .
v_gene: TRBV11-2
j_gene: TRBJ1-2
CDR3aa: CASSLVGWAGGSGYTF
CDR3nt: TGTGCCAGCAGCTTAGTTGGGTGGGCAGGGGGCTCCGGCTACACCTTC

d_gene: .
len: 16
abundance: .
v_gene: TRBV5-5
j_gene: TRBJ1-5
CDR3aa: CASSSGDNHSNQPQHF
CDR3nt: TGTGCCAGCTCCTCTGGGGACAACCATAGCAATCAGCCCCAGCATTTT

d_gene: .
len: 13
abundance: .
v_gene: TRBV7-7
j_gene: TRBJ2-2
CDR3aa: CASSLGPTGELFF
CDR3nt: TGTGCTAGCAGCTTAGGCCCCACCGGGGAGCTGTTTTTT

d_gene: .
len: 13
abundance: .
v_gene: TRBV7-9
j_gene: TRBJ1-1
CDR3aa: CASSLARGTEAFF
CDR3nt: TGTGCCAGCAGCTTAGCGCGGGGGACTGAAGCTTTCTTT